The present entry profiles one TCR beta chain with its context. The antigen remains unidentified. The CDR3 contains 13 residues. CDR1 and CDR2 from the germline V gene are SNHLY and FYNNEI. V was shortened by 1 base and J by 10 bases, with 11 bases between the two germline ends. PCR was performed using 60 Vbeta and 13 Jbeta primers. This table comes from immunoSEQ multiplex PCR, and its TCRdb copy is limited to in-frame clones, with some not included. The sample gives more than 55,000 clones, under 85% of which show up once; 11% is in the top ten. This record belongs to a study of cytomegalovirus exposure and HLA in healthy donors. Study information: Falling in the Caucasian-associated ancestry cluster were 80% to 90% of 300 to 500 genotyped donors. Whole-study findings and limits: Cytomegalovirus association was assigned to some 160 TCR beta chains. Immune exposure data for these donors was limited to CMV serostatus.

The chain carries TRBV2 and TRBJ1-5; D uncertain. The sample taken for sequencing was PBMCs. The clonotype was recovered from an older woman in good health and CMV-seropositive. CDR3 coding DNA: TGTGCCAGCAGTGAAGGGGTTGCGGCCCCCCAGCATTTT. Its translation is CASSEGVAAPQHF.